This TCR beta chain was recorded in a study of blood T cell repertoires in COVID-19. Study information: Collection of acute and convalescent COVID-19 samples took place in the United States, Italy and Spain. PBMCs, B-cell-depleted T cells, or T cells provided the cDNA or gDNA that made up the material.

This clone has only a few counts. Per the authors' pipeline: How many nucleated cells were present was estimated from reference gene primer amplification. Method: immunoSEQ multiplex PCR; TCRdb's copy keeps in-frame clones and lacks some. For V, J and clone size, that table is used; D and trimming come from the DNA. Counted here are over 200,000 clones, roughly 80% occurring once; the ten biggest clones make up around 2.3%. The sequence was collected from a middle-aged woman with active or convalescent COVID-19. Material: peripheral blood.

The CDR3 spells CAWSVSEYNEQFF. The DNA of the CDR3 is TGTGCCTGGAGTGTTTCGGAGTACAATGAGCAGTTCTTC. V and J are TRBV30 and TRBJ2-1; no clear D gene. Per the germline V gene, CDR1 is GTSNPN and CDR2 is SVGIG (reference sequence). V was shortened by 0 bases and J by 4 bases, with 7 bases between the two germline ends. This CDR3 is 13 amino acids long.